The source of this T cell receptor beta chain is a study of CD8 T cells in Susac syndrome. RNA totalling about 0.5 to 1 ug underwent reverse transcription with random hexamers. The immunoSEQ assay covered 54 Vbeta and 13 Jbeta segments for CDR3. TCRdb re-derived calls from the immunoSEQ multiplex PCR reads in MiXCR, one entry per CDR3 protein. The data hold some 150,000 distinct CDR3 sequences, with around 95% observed a single time. The CDR3 is made up of 14 amino acids. The ends were cut back, 6 bases at V and 1 base at J, with 10 bases in the middle. Germline loops: CDR1 MNHNS, CDR2 SASEGT. The receptor was derived from a human donor with multiple sclerosis. V and J are TRBV6-1 and TRBJ1-5, with D perhaps TRBD1 (5 bases). Material: CD8+ T cells from PBMCs. The CDR3 DNA is TGTGCCAGCAGGCTAAGGGACAGCAATCAGCCCCAGCATTTT. The encoded protein is CASRLRDSNQPQHF.